The clone carrying this T cell receptor (beta chain) was seen a handful of times. Its antigen is still unknown. This entry is derived from a study of cytomegalovirus exposure and HLA in healthy donors. Looking at the study overall: Earlier, 180 million or so T cells were analyzed, and some 120 million unique TCR beta sequences were found among them. When 300 to 500 donors were genotyped, 80% to 90% of them were found to fall in the Caucasian-associated ancestry cluster.

Whole-study results and caveats: Later, an analysis showed that TCR beta chains associated with HLA were more clonally expanded than others that were equally common. Per a later analysis, about 18,000 TCR beta sequences showed association with HLA alleles at 0.05 false discovery rate.

Germline V CDR1 and CDR2: SNHLY, FYNNEI. The CDR3 is 14 amino acids. Deletions cut 3 bases from V and 1 base from J, with 9 bases between. The PCR made use of 60 Vbeta and 13 Jbeta primers. The assay was immunoSEQ multiplex PCR, and TCRdb's table has in-frame clones only and misses some. The table shows some 130,000 clones, with roughly two thirds occurring only once. Sequencing was performed on PBMCs. V gene TRBV2 combines with J gene TRBJ1-1; no definite D call. The TCR sequence derives from a woman between 40 and 55 years old in good health and CMV-seronegative. The CDR3 region has the DNA TGTGCCAGCAGTGAGTTGGCGGAGAACACTGAAGCTTTCTTT. Protein product: CASSELAENTEAFF.